The entry that follows covers one TCR beta chain sequence. What it binds is unknown. Survey level was the resolution at which the v3.0 immunoSEQ assay ran. Sequenced by immunoSEQ multiplex PCR; TCRdb stores in-frame clones only, minus some. The sample contains some 25,000 clones, approximately 88% of which appear only once. The source of the sample is a study of long-term antiretroviral therapy in people with HIV. Study-wide findings and caveats: When set beside controls, HIV repertoires had CDR3 length ranges that were narrower.

This CDR3 comprises 14 residues. The germline V and J ends were trimmed by 3 bases and 4 bases, with 13 bases remaining between them. The germline CDR1 and CDR2 sequences are SGHRS and YFSETQ. The starting material was unsorted PBMCs, obtained around 4.3 years after starting antiretroviral therapy. The origin of this receptor is a man aged 25 to 40 with HIV. This chain links TRBV5-1 with TRBJ2-5; D is possibly TRBD2 (6 bases). The chain's CDR3 is CASSSTVGGETQYF. For the CDR3, the DNA is TGCGCCAGCAGCTCGACAGTGGGGGGAGAGACCCAGTACTTC.